The source of this T cell receptor beta chain is a study of tumor-infiltrating lymphocytes in primary liver carcinoma. Study as a whole: Tumor stage was T1-T3 N0M0, and tumor size was roughly 4 to 10 cm across. Sample yields of productive TCRbeta reads, ranging from roughly 3.65 to 7.13 million, were similar across tissue types.

On this clonotype: A read error may produce the germline difference seen at one junction end.

This CDR3 has 16 amino acids. Per the germline V gene, CDR1 is MNHNS and CDR2 is SASEGT. The input was approximately 500 ng total RNA; TCR beta cDNA was made from it with a constant-region primer. Libraries for TCR beta were built through three nested multiplex PCR rounds, which together made up a slightly modified ARM-PCR procedure. TRBV1-TRBV30 forward primers paired with a C-beta reverse primer were used in the first two PCR rounds, which ran approximately 10 cycles each. One entry per CDR3 protein, called by TCRdb with MiXCR from the multiplex PCR reads. The sample shows almost 200,000 distinct CDR3 sequences, less than 65% of them seen only once. Germline DNA was also extracted, and blood RNA derived from unsorted whole blood. Prior to surgery, roughly 4 milliliters of peripheral blood were drawn.

The sample was peripheral blood. This clonotype was sampled from a woman aged 55-69 years with primary liver carcinoma and hepatitis B virus infection. The chain is built from TRBV6-1 and TRBJ1-2, with 11 bases that match TRBD1. CDR3 sequence (DNA): TGTGCCAGCAGAGTGGACAGGGGGCAGTTTAACTATGACTACACCTTC. It specifies CASRVDRGQFNYDYTF.